A selection of T cell receptor beta chains follows, all from one sample in a study of OX40 agonist ivuxolimab in advanced cancers. The method was immunoSEQ multiplex PCR; TCRdb's version includes in-frame clones alone and lacks a portion of them. The table has around 5,600 clones, roughly 80% seen once. Source: CD4+ or CD8+ T cells sorted from blood, taken in a trial of the OX40 agonist ivuxolimab. The receptor source for this set is an adult with an advanced solid tumor such as melanoma, head and neck, liver or kidney cancer. Both conserved end residues are part of each CDR3. D genes are given only for firm matches. Expanded clones are given a class, and other clones once, few, many or no size at all.

d_gene: -
j_gene: TRBJ1-2
v_gene: TRBV11-2
abundance: few
CDR3aa: CASSKGGPYGYTF
CDR3nt: TGTGCCAGCAGCAAGGGGGGGCCGTATGGCTACACCTTC

d_gene: TRBD1
j_gene: TRBJ1-4
v_gene: TRBV9
abundance: -
CDR3aa: CASSHPGGQDNEKLFF
CDR3nt: TGTGCCAGCAGCCACCCAGGGGGACAGGATAATGAAAAACTGTTTTTT

d_gene: TRBD2
j_gene: TRBJ2-7
v_gene: TRBV28
abundance: -
CDR3aa: CASSHGVAGAYEQYF
CDR3nt: TGTGCCAGCAGTCATGGGGTAGCGGGAGCCTACGAGCAGTACTTC

d_gene: -
j_gene: TRBJ1-1
v_gene: TRBV19
abundance: -
CDR3aa: CASSISGAEVGTEAFF
CDR3nt: TGTGCCAGTAGTATTTCGGGGGCAGAGGTGGGCACTGAAGCTTTCTTT

d_gene: -
j_gene: TRBJ1-5
v_gene: TRBV27
abundance: once
CDR3aa: CASSFQAGQPQHF
CDR3nt: TGTGCCAGCAGTTTCCAGGCTGGTCAGCCCCAGCATTTT

d_gene: -
j_gene: TRBJ2-7
v_gene: TRBV19
abundance: once
CDR3aa: CASSIGYGGEQYF
CDR3nt: TGTGCCAGTAGTATAGGATATGGGGGCGAGCAGTACTTC

d_gene: TRBD2
j_gene: TRBJ2-3
v_gene: TRBV9
abundance: -
CDR3aa: CASSAGAGGSTDTQYF
CDR3nt: TGTGCCAGCAGCGCTGGAGCGGGGGGAAGCACAGATACGCAGTATTTT

d_gene: -
j_gene: TRBJ1-2
v_gene: TRBV6-6
abundance: -
CDR3aa: CASSTNPTYGYTF
CDR3nt: TGTGCCAGCAGTACGAATCCCACCTATGGCTACACCTTC

d_gene: -
j_gene: TRBJ2-7
v_gene: TRBV6-5
abundance: few
CDR3aa: CASSYSLDSSYEQYF
CDR3nt: TGTGCCAGCAGTTATTCTCTGGATAGCTCCTACGAGCAGTACTTC

d_gene: TRBD2
j_gene: TRBJ2-7
v_gene: TRBV11-1
abundance: -
CDR3aa: CASSLHGTNSYEQYF
CDR3nt: TGTGCCAGCAGCTTACATGGGACTAACTCCTACGAGCAGTACTTC

d_gene: -
j_gene: TRBJ2-1
v_gene: TRBV19
abundance: -
CDR3aa: CASLSQGYEQFF
CDR3nt: TGTGCCAGTCTATCACAGGGCTATGAGCAGTTCTTC

d_gene: -
j_gene: TRBJ2-7
v_gene: TRBV7-6
abundance: -
CDR3aa: CASSLRDRWGEQYF
CDR3nt: TGTGCCAGCAGCCTCCGGGACCGATGGGGCGAGCAGTACTTC

d_gene: TRBD2
j_gene: TRBJ2-3
v_gene: TRBV30
abundance: -
CDR3aa: CAWNSGTTDTQYF
CDR3nt: TGTGCCTGGAATAGCGGGACCACAGATACGCAGTATTTT

d_gene: -
j_gene: TRBJ1-1
v_gene: TRBV30
abundance: -
CDR3aa: CAWSQRQRNTEAFF
CDR3nt: TGTGCCTGGAGTCAGAGACAGAGGAACACTGAAGCTTTCTTT

d_gene: -
j_gene: TRBJ2-1
v_gene: TRBV27
abundance: -
CDR3aa: CASSLSGGPNEQFF
CDR3nt: TGTGCCAGCAGTTTATCGGGAGGACCCAATGAGCAGTTCTTC

d_gene: TRBD1
j_gene: TRBJ2-3
v_gene: TRBV6-5
abundance: -
CDR3aa: CASSLGTGNPDTQYF
CDR3nt: TGTGCCAGCAGTCTCGGGACAGGGAATCCAGATACGCAGTATTTT

d_gene: TRBD1
j_gene: TRBJ1-2
v_gene: TRBV6-5
abundance: -
CDR3aa: CASSTGVFYGYTF
CDR3nt: TGTGCCAGCAGCACAGGGGTCTTCTATGGCTACACCTTC

d_gene: -
j_gene: TRBJ1-1
v_gene: TRBV2
abundance: -
CDR3aa: CASRWSLEAFF
CDR3nt: TGTGCCAGCAGGTGGAGCCTTGAAGCTTTCTTT

d_gene: -
j_gene: TRBJ2-4
v_gene: TRBV29-1
abundance: -
CDR3aa: CSVEARGRGLAKNIQYF
CDR3nt: TGCAGCGTTGAAGCCAGAGGGAGGGGGTTAGCCAAAAACATTCAGTACTTC

d_gene: -
j_gene: TRBJ2-7
v_gene: TRBV7-2
abundance: few
CDR3aa: CASTWDGPYEQYF
CDR3nt: TGTGCCAGCACCTGGGACGGCCCCTACGAGCAGTACTTC

d_gene: TRBD1
j_gene: TRBJ2-1
v_gene: TRBV27
abundance: -
CDR3aa: CASSYRGYNEQFF
CDR3nt: TGTGCCAGCAGTTACAGGGGATACAATGAGCAGTTCTTC

d_gene: TRBD1
j_gene: TRBJ2-7
v_gene: TRBV2
abundance: -
CDR3aa: CASTTGQGAHEQYF
CDR3nt: TGTGCCAGCACCACGGGACAGGGGGCTCACGAGCAGTACTTC

d_gene: TRBD1
j_gene: TRBJ2-7
v_gene: TRBV7-9
abundance: few
CDR3aa: CASSHRDRASGEQYF
CDR3nt: TGTGCCAGCTCCCACCGGGACAGGGCTTCCGGAGAGCAGTACTTC

d_gene: -
j_gene: TRBJ1-5
v_gene: TRBV27
abundance: -
CDR3aa: CASSLGVEGQPQHF
CDR3nt: TGTGCCAGCAGTTTAGGGGTGGAAGGGCAGCCCCAGCATTTT

d_gene: TRBD1
j_gene: TRBJ1-5
v_gene: TRBV6-1
abundance: -
CDR3aa: CASSARTGVDQPQHF
CDR3nt: TGTGCCAGCAGTGCCAGGACAGGGGTAGATCAGCCCCAGCATTTT

d_gene: TRBD1
j_gene: TRBJ1-1
v_gene: TRBV5-1
abundance: -
CDR3aa: CASSLGLTEDRLLSTEAFF
CDR3nt: TGCGCCAGCAGCTTGGGGTTGACGGAGGACAGGCTACTTAGCACTGAAGCTTTCTTT

d_gene: TRBD2
j_gene: TRBJ2-1
v_gene: TRBV5-6
abundance: -
CDR3aa: CATGTSVNEQFF
CDR3nt: TGTGCCACCGGGACTAGCGTCAATGAGCAGTTCTTC

d_gene: TRBD2
j_gene: TRBJ2-6
v_gene: TRBV12-5
abundance: -
CDR3aa: CASGLDSLAGGPNVLTF
CDR3nt: TGTGCTAGTGGTTTGGACTCCCTAGCGGGAGGGCCCAACGTCCTGACTTTC

d_gene: TRBD2
j_gene: TRBJ2-3
v_gene: TRBV9
abundance: -
CDR3aa: CASSPSRRGFTDTQYF
CDR3nt: TGTGCCAGCAGCCCGTCTCGGCGGGGGTTCACAGATACGCAGTATTTT

d_gene: -
j_gene: TRBJ2-3
v_gene: TRBV10-2
abundance: -
CDR3aa: CASSATGPTDTQYF
CDR3nt: TGCGCCAGCAGTGCTACAGGGCCCACAGATACGCAGTATTTT

d_gene: -
j_gene: TRBJ2-7
v_gene: TRBV7-9
abundance: once
CDR3aa: CASSGEGQPYEQYF
CDR3nt: TGTGCCAGCAGCGGGGAGGGACAGCCCTACGAGCAGTACTTC

d_gene: -
j_gene: TRBJ2-7
v_gene: TRBV27
abundance: -
CDR3aa: CASQGVHYEQYF
CDR3nt: TGTGCCAGTCAGGGCGTCCACTACGAGCAGTACTTC

d_gene: -
j_gene: TRBJ2-7
v_gene: TRBV2
abundance: once
CDR3aa: CASSRTDRPYEQYF
CDR3nt: TGTGCCAGCAGTCGGACTGACAGGCCCTACGAGCAGTACTTC

d_gene: -
j_gene: TRBJ2-3
v_gene: TRBV5-5
abundance: -
CDR3aa: CASSWTVSDTQYF
CDR3nt: TGTGCCAGCAGTTGGACAGTATCAGATACGCAGTATTTT

d_gene: TRBD1
j_gene: TRBJ1-5
v_gene: TRBV2
abundance: -
CDR3aa: CASSEPGGFDQPQHF
CDR3nt: TGTGCCAGCAGTGAACCAGGGGGCTTCGATCAGCCCCAGCATTTT

d_gene: TRBD1
j_gene: TRBJ2-7
v_gene: TRBV10-3
abundance: once
CDR3aa: CAISETRTGVYEQYF
CDR3nt: TGTGCCATCAGTGAAACCAGGACAGGGGTTTACGAGCAGTACTTC

d_gene: -
j_gene: TRBJ1-1
v_gene: TRBV2
abundance: -
CDR3aa: CASRGRLDTEAFF
CDR3nt: TGTGCCTCACGCGGGAGGTTGGACACTGAAGCTTTCTTT

d_gene: -
j_gene: TRBJ2-1
v_gene: TRBV4-1
abundance: -
CDR3aa: CASSQAGNEQFF
CDR3nt: TGCGCCAGCAGCCAAGCAGGCAATGAGCAGTTCTTC

d_gene: -
j_gene: TRBJ1-4
v_gene: TRBV15
abundance: -
CDR3aa: CATSRSQEGLNEKLFF
CDR3nt: TGTGCCACCAGCAGATCCCAGGAGGGTCTTAATGAAAAACTGTTTTTT

d_gene: TRBD1
j_gene: TRBJ1-2
v_gene: TRBV27
abundance: hyperexpanded
CDR3aa: CASSLEGAPYGYTF
CDR3nt: TGTGCCAGCAGTTTGGAGGGGGCGCCTTATGGCTACACCTTC

d_gene: -
j_gene: TRBJ2-7
v_gene: TRBV29-1
abundance: -
CDR3aa: CSAAGMGAYEQYF
CDR3nt: TGCAGCGCCGCAGGGATGGGGGCCTACGAGCAGTACTTC

d_gene: -
j_gene: TRBJ1-2
v_gene: TRBV11-2
abundance: -
CDR3aa: CASSPPGGPYYGYTF
CDR3nt: TGTGCCAGCAGCCCCCCGGGGGGCCCGTACTATGGCTACACCTTC

d_gene: -
j_gene: TRBJ1-1
v_gene: TRBV5-1
abundance: -
CDR3aa: CASSFKQGEAFF
CDR3nt: TGCGCCAGCAGCTTTAAACAGGGTGAAGCTTTCTTT

d_gene: -
j_gene: TRBJ2-7
v_gene: TRBV9
abundance: -
CDR3aa: CASSVSAGLTSYEQYF
CDR3nt: TGTGCCAGCAGCGTATCGGCGGGGTTAACCTCCTACGAGCAGTACTTC

d_gene: -
j_gene: TRBJ2-1
v_gene: TRBV19
abundance: once
CDR3aa: CASEAGNTYNEQFF
CDR3nt: TGTGCCAGCGAGGCGGGAAATACCTACAATGAGCAGTTCTTC

d_gene: -
j_gene: TRBJ1-1
v_gene: TRBV19
abundance: -
CDR3aa: CASSIVGINTEAFF
CDR3nt: TGTGCCAGTAGTATAGTGGGGATTAACACTGAAGCTTTCTTT